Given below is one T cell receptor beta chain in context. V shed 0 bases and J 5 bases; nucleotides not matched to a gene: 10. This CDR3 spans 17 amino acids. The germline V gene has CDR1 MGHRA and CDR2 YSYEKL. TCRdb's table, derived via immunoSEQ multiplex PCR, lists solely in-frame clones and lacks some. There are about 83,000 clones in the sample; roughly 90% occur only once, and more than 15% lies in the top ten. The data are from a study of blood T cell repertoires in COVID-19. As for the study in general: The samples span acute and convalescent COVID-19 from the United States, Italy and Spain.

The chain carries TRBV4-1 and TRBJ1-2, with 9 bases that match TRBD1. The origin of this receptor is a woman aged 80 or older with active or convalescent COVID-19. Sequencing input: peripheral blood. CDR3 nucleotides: TGCGCCAGCAGCCAAGATGGTACCGGGACAGGGAGGTATGGCTACACCTTC. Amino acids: CASSQDGTGTGRYGYTF.